Below, 26 T cell receptor beta chains from the same sample are listed, as sequenced in a study of T cell responses to AZD1222 COVID-19 vaccine. The repertoire was sequenced with immunoSEQ multiplex PCR; TCRdb's copy has only in-frame clones and lacks some. The sample consists of tens of thousands of clones, nearly 90% of them appearing once. The sample in question was peripheral blood, obtained on day 0 of AZD1222 vaccination. The receptors shown here come from an adult in good health.

The chain employs TRBV19 and TRBJ2-7; D may correspond to TRBD1 or TRBD2 (5 bases each). Between the trimmed V and J ends, which lost 6 bases and 2 bases, there was a span of 17 bases. CDR1 is LNHDA and CDR2 is SQIVND in the germline V gene (reference sequence). The CDR3 extends over 15 amino acids. The CDR3 DNA reads TGTGCCAGTAGCCCGTCCTGGGGGACCCCCTACGAGCAGTACTTC. Its translation is CASSPSWGTPYEQYF.

The rearrangement links TRBV11-2 to TRBJ2-7; D possibly matches TRBD1 or TRBD2 (5 bases each). The CDR3 loop spans 14 amino acids. Trimming took 1 base from V and 2 from J, leaving 9 bases between them. The germline gives CDR1 SGHAT, CDR2 FQNNGV. The CDR3 loop is CASSLGRGAYEQYF. CDR3 in DNA: TGTGCCAGCAGCTTAGGTAGGGGAGCCTACGAGCAGTACTTC. The full variable domain, completed using reference TRBV11-2 and TRBJ2-7, is EAGVAQSPRYKIIEKRQSVAFWCNPISGHATLYWYQQILGQGPKLLIQFQNNGVVDDSQLPKDRFSAERLKGVDSTLKIQPAKLEDSAVYLCASSLGRGAYEQYFGPGTRLTVT.

The chain has TRBV14 and TRBJ1-1, with D perhaps TRBD1 (5 bases). V was clipped by 0 bases and J by 5 bases, with 13 bases between them. This CDR3 spans 15 amino acids. Looked up from germline, CDR1 is SGHDN and CDR2 is FVKESK. The CDR3 DNA follows: TGTGCCAGCAGCCAAGATCAAGGGGTTATTACTGAAGCTTTCTTT. Its translation is CASSQDQGVITEAFF.

The chain links TRBV12-3 or TRBV12-4 to TRBJ2-7; 7 positions match TRBD2. CDR3 length: 12 amino acids. V dropped 5 bases and J dropped 9; count of bases not matched to a gene: 7. The CDR3 region has the DNA TGTGCCAGCAGTGGGGGACTATCCGGGCAGTACTTC. Encoded protein: CASSGGLSGQYF.

This clone appeared a single time. The V and J genes are TRBV7-9 and TRBJ2-5; 8 bases line up with TRBD1. CDR1 SEHNR and CDR2 FQNEAQ come from the germline V gene (reference sequence). The CDR3 spans 16 residues. V shed 5 bases and J 5 bases; nucleotides not matched to a gene: 13. Here the CDR3 DNA reads TGTGCCAGCAGCACCAGAACTCGGACAGGGCAGGAGACCCAGTACTTC. Translating it yields CASSTRTRTGQETQYF.

The V and J genes are TRBV2 and TRBJ1-3; D uncertain. The V and J ends lost 1 base and 0 bases respectively, with 7 bases between them. The germline V gene has CDR1 SNHLY and CDR2 FYNNEI. The CDR3 runs 15 residues. CDR3 DNA: TGTGCCAGCAGTGAAGGGGCTCGCTCTGGAAACACCATATATTTT. Protein sequence: CASSEGARSGNTIYF.

J is TRBJ2-3 and V is TRBV7-2, with TRBD2 as a possible D gene (5 bases). Trimming pared 4 bases from V and 0 bases from J, leaving 11 bases between. CDR1 is SGHTA and CDR2 is FQGNSA in the germline V gene. The CDR3 is 15 amino acids. The CDR3 sequence is CASSSAVLSTDTQYF. As DNA, the CDR3 is TGTGCCAGCAGCTCAGCGGTTCTAAGCACAGATACGCAGTATTTT.

V and J are TRBV7-9 and TRBJ1-1; 11 bases are a match to TRBD1. The CDR3 spans 16 residues. CDR1 is SEHNR, CDR2 FQNEAQ, per germline (reference sequence). With V trimmed by 5 bases and J by 6 bases, 11 bases remained unmatched. In DNA, the CDR3 is TGTGCCAGCAGCGAACCGGGACAGGGGGGTACGTCTGAAGCTTTCTTT. It codes for CASSEPGQGGTSEAFF.

V usage is TRBV27 and J usage is TRBJ2-7; D is unclear. Germline CDR1 MNHEY, CDR2 SMNVEV (reference sequence). The CDR3 runs 14 residues. Trimming cost V 0 bases and J 0 bases, with 6 bases left between them. This CDR3 reads CASSLSGRSYEQYF. The CDR3 DNA reads as TGTGCCAGCAGTTTATCTGGCCGCTCCTACGAGCAGTACTTC.

The chain carries TRBV29-1 and TRBJ1-2, with D tentatively TRBD1 (5 bases). Trimming shortened V by 0 bases and J by 8 bases, and 13 bases separated the two germline ends. CDR3 size: 13 residues. Germline assignment: CDR1 SQVTM and CDR2 ANQGSEA. The CDR3 DNA is TGCAGCGTTGAAGAGATAAGGGGAGAGGGCTACACCTTC. Amino acid sequence: CSVEEIRGEGYTF.

The chain uses TRBV19 and TRBJ1-4, with D possibly TRBD1 on 5 matching bases. V was cut by 10 bases and J by 0 bases, with 12 bases left in between. The CDR3 length is 14 residues. Germline CDR1 reads LNHDA; CDR2 reads SQIVND (reference sequence). The CDR3 protein is CATKTVSTNEKLFF. Here the CDR3 DNA reads TGTGCCACGAAGACAGTTTCAACTAATGAAAAACTGTTTTTT.

CDR3 residues: CASSYSGDTQYF. CDR3 DNA: TGTGCCAGCAGTTACTCCGGGGATACGCAGTATTTT. This rearrangement joins TRBV6-5 to TRBJ2-3; no definite D call. The CDR3 is 12 amino acids. Trimming removed 0 bases at V and 6 bases at J, with 4 bases between. CDR1 MNHEY and CDR2 SVGAGI come from the germline V gene.

The J gene is TRBJ1-2, the V gene TRBV4-2; no clear D gene. The CDR3 is 14 residues long. V was trimmed by 4 bases and J by 2 bases, leaving 11 bases between them. Germline CDR1 is LGHNA and CDR2 is YNFKEQ. The CDR3 sequence is CASSPETVNYGYTF. The CDR3 DNA follows: TGTGCCAGCAGCCCCGAAACGGTCAACTATGGCTACACCTTC.

V usage is TRBV3-1 (or the pseudogene TRBV3-2) and J usage is TRBJ1-2; possibly TRBD1 for D (5 bases). CDR3 length: 16 residues. The germline CDR1 and CDR2 sequences are LGHDT and YNNKEL (reference sequence). The V end was cut by 0 bases, the J end by 7 bases, with 18 bases between. CDR3 region: CASSQDESGSVGGYTF. CDR3 in DNA: TGTGCCAGCAGCCAAGATGAATCAGGGAGTGTGGGTGGCTACACCTTC.

V gene TRBV30 combines with J gene TRBJ1-6; TRBD1 might be the D (6 bases). Germline V gives CDR1 GTSNPN, CDR2 SVGIG (reference sequence). The CDR3 consists of 15 residues. The V end lost 0 bases, the J end lost 7 bases, and 13 bases lay between the germline ends. The CDR3 spells CAWSVEGHRNSPLHF. For the CDR3, the DNA is TGTGCCTGGAGTGTGGAGGGACACAGGAATTCACCCCTCCACTTT.

This clone was seen only once. V usage is TRBV6-5 and J usage is TRBJ2-4; D unclear. Germline CDR1 is MNHEY and CDR2 is SVGAGI. Between the trimmed V and J ends, which lost 5 bases and 7 bases, there was a span of 12 bases. The length of the CDR3 is 13 residues. In DNA, the CDR3 is TGTGCCAGCAGTCCTTCCGGATCGAACATTCAGTACTTC. Translating gives CASSPSGSNIQYF.

The chain is built from TRBV7-2 and TRBJ1-2; 7 bases map to TRBD1. Germline V CDR1 and CDR2: SGHTA, FQGNSA. The V and J ends lost 5 bases and 3 bases, in that order; junction bases with no gene match: 6. The CDR3 length is 14 residues. The CDR3 nucleotides are TGTGCCAGCAGCCCGACAGGGTACGACTATGGCTACACCTTC. Amino acid sequence: CASSPTGYDYGYTF.

V is TRBV7-9 and J is TRBJ1-6, with a weak D call TRBD1 (5 bases). CDR3 length: 16 residues. Trimming cost V 6 bases and J 8 bases, with 20 bases left between them. Germline V gene lookup returns CDR1 SEHNR and CDR2 FQNEAQ (reference sequence). The CDR3 reads CASRSSETVGYSPLHF. In DNA form, the CDR3 reads TGTGCCAGCAGATCTTCAGAGACAGTTGGGTATTCACCCCTCCACTTT.

This clone was seen more than once but under ten times. The chain has TRBV6-5 and TRBJ2-7, with 9 bases matching TRBD1. The junction had 2 bases not matched to a gene; V was cut back by 2 bases and J by 3 bases. CDR3 length: 14 amino acids. Germline V CDR1 and CDR2: MNHEY, SVGAGI. The CDR3 sequence is CASSYRDRVYEQYF. CDR3 nucleotide sequence: TGTGCCAGCAGTTACAGGGACAGGGTCTACGAGCAGTACTTC.

The chain recombines TRBV3-1 (or the pseudogene TRBV3-2) with TRBJ1-6; no clear D gene. The CDR3 covers 16 residues. V was clipped by 4 bases and J by 0 bases, with 10 bases between them. CDR1 LGHDT and CDR2 YNNKEL come from the germline V gene (reference sequence). The CDR3 coding sequence is TGTGCCAGCAGCCGGACGGTGAGCTCCTATAATTCACCCCTCCACTTT. This encodes CASSRTVSSYNSPLHF.

The chain recombines TRBV2 with TRBJ2-7; TRBD1 matches 9 bases. This CDR3 is 13 amino acids long. Trimming took 4 bases from V and 2 from J; bases not matched to a gene: 0. Germline V CDR1 and CDR2: SNHLY, FYNNEI. The CDR3 sequence is CASSGDRAYEQYF. CDR3 sequence (DNA): TGTGCCAGCAGTGGGGACAGGGCCTACGAGCAGTACTTC.

This clone was counted between two and nine times. J is TRBJ2-1 and V is TRBV24-1; D might be TRBD1 (6 bases). CDR3 size: 15 residues. Germline CDR1 reads KGHDR; CDR2 reads SFDVKD. V lost 0 bases, J lost 5 bases, and 10 bases lay in between. Written as DNA, the CDR3 is TGTGCCACCAGTGATTTGCTAGGGGGAAACAATGAGCAGTTCTTC. Translating gives CATSDLLGGNNEQFF.

This chain connects TRBV5-1 to TRBJ2-1; the match to TRBD1 covers 9 bases. The CDR3 contains 16 residues. V lost 4 bases, J lost 4 bases, and 9 bases stayed unmatched. CDR1 is SGHRS and CDR2 is YFSETQ in the germline V gene. CDR3 sequence (DNA): TGCGCCAGCAGCGCCTCTGGGACAGGGCTTTACAATGAGCAGTTCTTC. Translating it yields CASSASGTGLYNEQFF.

The chain couples TRBV5-1 to TRBJ1-3; 7 nucleotides line up with TRBD1. V lost 6 bases, J lost 0 bases, and 6 bases stayed unmatched. The germline gives CDR1 SGHRS, CDR2 YFSETQ. The CDR3 runs 15 residues. CDR3 in DNA: TGCGCCAGCACGTTAACAGGGGACTCTGGAAACACCATATATTTT. This encodes CASTLTGDSGNTIYF.

The rearrangement joins TRBV28 to TRBJ1-2; no reliable D call. Germline CDR1 reads MDHEN; CDR2 reads SYDVKM. Trimming removed 5 bases at V and 7 bases at J, with 11 bases between. The CDR3 extends over 12 amino acids. The CDR3 sequence: CASSVSVSGYTF. In nucleotides, the CDR3 is TGTGCCAGCAGTGTCTCCGTGAGTGGCTACACCTTC.

The table lists this clone with a few counts. The J gene is TRBJ1-2, the V gene TRBV21-1. TRBV21-1 is a known pseudogene. The CDR3 covers 12 residues. The CDR3 coding sequence is TGTGCCAGCCGCCTACCCCGGGGGAACGACACCTTC. Residues: CASRLPRGNDTF.